One sample yielded the 21 T cell receptor beta chains listed below, sequenced in a study of CD8+ T cells in alopecia areata. Extraction and reverse transcription of RNA yielded cDNA as the sequencing template. Only in-frame clones appear in the TCRdb table, and some are missing; sequencing was by immunoSEQ multiplex PCR. The data show about 150,000 clones, 45% to 60% seen once. Treatment: oral pan-JAK inhibitor, 5-10 mg twice daily. The sequencing here drew on CD8+ T cells sorted from blood, taken at week 4, from a patient treated with tofacitinib. The receptors derive from a human donor with alopecia areata.

The table lists this clone with a count of one. This chain links TRBV7-9 with TRBJ2-7, with 7 bases lining up with TRBD2. J was trimmed by 7 bases and V by 7 bases; bases with no gene match: 13. Per the germline V gene, CDR1 is SEHNR and CDR2 is FQNEAQ (reference sequence). There are 14 residues in the CDR3. The CDR3 DNA is TGTGCCAGCAACCCGGGAGGAGGGGATTGGGAGCAGTACTTC. Its translation is CASNPGGGDWEQYF.

The V call is TRBV13, the J call TRBJ2-5, with D possibly TRBD1 on 6 matching bases. CDR1 is PRHDT and CDR2 is FYEKMQ in the germline V gene (reference sequence). V shed 6 bases and J shed 2 bases, with 10 bases lying between them. The CDR3 is 13 residues long. The DNA of the CDR3 is TGTGCCAGCAGTCAGGACAGTCAAGAGACCCAGTACTTC. Protein: CASSQDSQETQYF. The complete variable domain, with remaining parts taken from reference TRBV13 and TRBJ2-5, reads AAGVIQSPRHLIKEKRETATLKCYPIPRHDTVYWYQQGPGQDPQFLISFYEKMQSDKGSIPDRFSAQQFSDYHSELNMSSLELGDSALYFCASSQDSQETQYFGPGTRLLVL.

V is TRBV5-1 and J is TRBJ1-1, with 7 bases lining up with TRBD1. The trim removed 4 bases at V and 4 bases at J, leaving 10 bases unmatched. CDR3 length equals 15 residues. CDR1 SGHRS and CDR2 YFSETQ come from the germline V gene. CDR3 in amino acids: CASSLRQGLSTEAFF. The CDR3 region has the DNA TGCGCCAGCAGCCTTCGACAGGGCTTGAGCACTGAAGCTTTCTTT.

The chain joins TRBV14 to TRBJ2-5, with no clear D. The CDR3 is 14 amino acids. Trimming removed 4 bases from V and 5 bases from J, with 14 bases in between. Germline V gives CDR1 SGHDN, CDR2 FVKESK. The CDR3 nucleotides read TGTGCCAGCAGCCCCGGACCCTTTAGGGAGACCCAGTACTTC. Its translation is CASSPGPFRETQYF.

The rearrangement links TRBV6-6 to TRBJ1-1, with D unresolved. Per the germline V gene, CDR1 is MNHNY and CDR2 is SVGAGI (reference sequence). The CDR3 extends over 14 amino acids. V was cut by 5 bases and J by 8 bases, with 18 bases left in between. The chain's CDR3 is CASSPTRRDPEAFF. DNA of the CDR3: TGTGCCAGCAGTCCCACTCGGAGGGATCCCGAAGCTTTCTTT.

The gene calls are TRBV9 and TRBJ1-1; a weak D match, TRBD1 (6 bases). This CDR3 is 14 amino acids long. V lost 0 bases to trimming and J lost 2 bases, with 8 bases between them. Germline-derived CDR1 and CDR2 are SGDLS and YYNGEE. This CDR3 reads CASSVETGNTEAFF. Here the CDR3 DNA reads TGTGCCAGCAGCGTAGAGACAGGAAACACTGAAGCTTTCTTT.

Turning to this clone: Other nucleotide sequences in the sample specify the same CDR3. The CDR3 sequence: CSVEDLAGETYEQYF. The CDR3 DNA sequence: TGCAGCGTTGAAGATCTCGCGGGGGAGACCTACGAGCAGTACTTC. The chain links TRBV29-1 to TRBJ2-7; 7 bases fit TRBD2. Unmatched junction bases numbered 7, after V lost 0 bases and J lost 2 bases. CDR1 is SQVTM, CDR2 ANQGSEA, per germline. This CDR3 contains 15 residues.

This chain links TRBV5-4 with TRBJ2-1; D possibly matches TRBD1 or TRBD2 (5 bases each). The CDR3 runs to 12 residues. V was pared by 5 bases and J by 6 bases, with 9 bases between. Germline assignment: CDR1 SGHNT and CDR2 YYREEE (reference sequence). The CDR3 bases are TGTGCCAGCAGGAGGGGTCGCAATGAGCAGTTCTTC. It codes for CASRRGRNEQFF.

This clone turned up a few times. The chain combines TRBV7-9 with TRBJ1-1; D is perhaps TRBD1 (5 bases). Per the germline V gene, CDR1 is SEHNR and CDR2 is FQNEAQ (reference sequence). Trimming removed 5 bases at V and 8 bases at J, with 12 bases between. This CDR3 has 12 amino acids. The CDR3 loop reads CASSLGDREAFF. CDR3 DNA: TGTGCCAGCAGCCTGGGGGACCGAGAAGCTTTCTTT.

The V and J genes are TRBV7-9 and TRBJ1-1, with D uncertain. CDR3 length: 15 residues. With 5 bases removed from V and 4 bases from J, the gap between germline ends came to 17 bases. CDR1 and CDR2 from the germline V gene are SEHNR and FQNEAQ (reference sequence). The CDR3 sequence: CASSPKGRESTEAFF. The CDR3 DNA reads as TGTGCCAGCAGCCCCAAAGGGAGAGAGAGCACTGAAGCTTTCTTT.

This clone has only a few counts. The gene calls are TRBV11-2 and TRBJ2-7; possible D gene TRBD2, 5 bases. Germline CDR1 SGHAT, CDR2 FQNNGV. V gave up 5 bases and J gave up 3 bases, with 11 bases separating them. The CDR3 sequence is 13 residues long. The CDR3 region has the DNA TGTGCCAGCAGCCATGGTGGACTCTACGAGCAGTACTTC. This encodes CASSHGGLYEQYF.

The chain links TRBV6-9 to TRBJ1-6, with a tentative D call TRBD1 (5 bases). In germline, CDR1 is MNHGY, CDR2 SVAAGI. Trimming shortened V by 3 bases and J by 4 bases, and 16 bases separated the two germline ends. There are 17 residues in the CDR3. In nucleotides, the CDR3 is TGTGCCAGCAGTTACGCCCATGGGGCGGGGTATAATTCACCCCTCCACTTT. Translation gives CASSYAHGAGYNSPLHF.

This clone came up a few times. The CDR3 protein is CASSLGEDTQYF. The CDR3 nucleotides read TGTGCCAGCAGCTTGGGTGAAGATACGCAGTATTTT. The V and J genes are TRBV5-6 and TRBJ2-3; no firm D call. Trimming stripped 0 bases from V and 5 bases from J, with 4 bases between. Germline loops: CDR1 SGHDT, CDR2 YYEEEE. The CDR3 loop spans 12 amino acids.

V is TRBV27 and J is TRBJ2-5; D is uncertain. The CDR3 has 13 residues. V was clipped by 5 bases and J by 5 bases, with 12 bases between them. CDR1 and CDR2 (germline): MNHEY, SMNVEV (reference sequence). The CDR3 is CASSPAAWETQYF. The DNA of the CDR3 is TGTGCCAGCAGTCCGGCAGCTTGGGAGACCCAGTACTTC.

The chain combines TRBV19 with TRBJ2-1, with 7 bases fitting TRBD1. Germline assignment: CDR1 LNHDA and CDR2 SQIVND (reference sequence). The ends lost 4 bases at V and 0 bases at J; junction bases unmatched: 6. This CDR3 contains 16 residues. The CDR3: CASSNNRGSSYNEQFF. The CDR3 nucleotides are TGTGCCAGTAGTAACAACAGGGGTAGCTCCTACAATGAGCAGTTCTTC.

The chain recombines TRBV11-2 with TRBJ1-1; D remains unclear. The CDR3 consists of 13 residues. Looked up from germline, CDR1 is SGHAT and CDR2 is FQNNGV. Trimming pared 8 bases from V and 4 bases from J, leaving 14 bases between. The CDR3 loop reads CASGPGRSTEAFF. DNA for the CDR3: TGTGCCAGCGGACCGGGCAGGTCCACTGAAGCTTTCTTT.

The CDR3 nucleotides read TGTGCCAGCAGCTTAGCAGGGTTGGGACCTACTGAAGCTTTCTTT. Protein sequence: CASSLAGLGPTEAFF. J is TRBJ1-1 and V is TRBV7-9, with D possibly being TRBD1 (5 bases). V dropped 0 bases and J dropped 5 bases, with 13 bases sitting between them. Germline V gene lookup returns CDR1 SEHNR and CDR2 FQNEAQ (reference sequence). There are 15 residues in the CDR3.

The chain combines TRBV27 with TRBJ1-6; possibly TRBD1 for D (5 bases). Germline V gene data show CDR1 as MNHEY and CDR2 as SMNVEV (reference sequence). V dropped 0 bases and J dropped 10 bases, with 10 bases sitting between them. The CDR3 length is 14 residues. CDR3 DNA sequence: TGTGCCAGCAGTTTATCTGGACATCGCTCACCCCTCCACTTT. Translating gives CASSLSGHRSPLHF.

This clone was observed a handful of times. The CDR3 protein is CASKGLGYQETQYF. The CDR3 nucleotides are TGTGCCAGCAAGGGTCTGGGGTACCAAGAGACCCAGTACTTC. This chain links TRBV2 with TRBJ2-5, with unresolved D. The CDR3 is 14 amino acids. Germline CDR1 is SNHLY and CDR2 is FYNNEI. Trimming pared 7 bases from V and 0 bases from J, leaving 12 bases between.

The V call is TRBV13, the J call TRBJ1-1; D ambiguous. Germline lookup yields CDR1 PRHDT and CDR2 FYEKMQ (reference sequence). V shed 4 bases and J shed 5 bases, with 14 bases lying between them. The CDR3 spans 14 residues. CDR3 sequence (DNA): TGTGCCAGCAGCTCTGCACATGGAGGGACTGAAGCTTTCTTT. Its protein is CASSSAHGGTEAFF.

V and J are TRBV5-6 and TRBJ1-1, with D possibly matching TRBD1 (5 bases). V was shortened by 2 bases and J by 4 bases, with 12 bases between the two germline ends. The CDR3 has 14 residues. CDR1 SGHDT and CDR2 YYEEEE come from the germline V gene. CDR3 region: CASSFGTPTTEAFF. The CDR3 DNA reads as TGTGCCAGCAGCTTCGGGACTCCTACCACTGAAGCTTTCTTT.